This TCR beta chain appears in the sequencing data of a study of cytomegalovirus exposure and HLA in healthy donors. PCR was performed using 60 Vbeta and 13 Jbeta primers. Sequencing used immunoSEQ multiplex PCR; TCRdb keeps in-frame clones, though not all of them. The top ten hold 2% to 2.5% of the sample, which has roughly 150,000 clones, about 72% seen once. The ends were cut back, 5 bases at V and 9 bases at J, with 15 bases in the middle. CDR1 is SGHAT, CDR2 FQNNGV, per germline. The CDR3 is 13 residues long. The receptor was isolated from a man between 40 and 49 years old in good health and CMV-seronegative. Sequencing input: PBMCs. The chain combines TRBV11-2 with TRBJ2-3; D is perhaps TRBD2 (6 bases). The CDR3 DNA is TGTGCCAGCAGCGCACACGCTAGCGACACGCAGTATTTT. Protein product: CASSAHASDTQYF.